The 27 T cell receptor beta chains given below trace back to one sample, sequenced in a study of response to subunit inactivated influenza vaccine. MiXCR, applied by TCRdb to the RT-PCR reads, yields one record per CDR3 protein. This table has about 650,000 distinct CDR3 sequences, 14% appearing once. Sequenced here: PBMCs from blood, sampled approximately 15 days before vaccination. The receptor source for this set is a man over 45 who received an inactivated influenza vaccine.

This chain joins TRBV18 and TRBJ2-3; D is unclear. V lost 6 bases, J lost 5 bases, and 18 bases lay in between. The CDR3 is made up of 15 amino acids. Germline CDR1 and CDR2: KGHSH and LQKENI. CDR3 coding DNA: TGTGCCAGCTCGACCAGACCCCGTCAAGAAGATACGCAGTATTTT. It encodes CASSTRPRQEDTQYF.

As for this clonotype: At one end the junction does not follow the germline gene, possibly because of a read error. V and J are TRBV20-1 and TRBJ1-1; 9 bases map to TRBD1. The CDR3 contains 15 residues. Germline lookup yields CDR1 DFQATT and CDR2 SNEGSKA (reference sequence). Written as DNA, the CDR3 is TGCAGTGCTCCCCGTCCCGGGACAGGGAACGCTGAAGCTTTCTTT. Translating gives CSAPRPGTGNAEAFF.

J is TRBJ1-6 and V is TRBV18; possible D gene TRBD1, 5 bases. V lost 4 bases, J lost 6 bases, and 19 bases lay in between. Germline V gene data show CDR1 as KGHSH and CDR2 as LQKENI. The CDR3 has 17 residues. As DNA, the CDR3 is TGTGCCAGCTCACGACTCGCAGGGCCCAATTCTAATTCACCCCTCCACTTT. Amino acids: CASSRLAGPNSNSPLHF.

This sequence joins TRBV9 and TRBJ1-1, with D tentatively TRBD1 (5 bases). V lost 0 bases to trimming and J lost 2 bases, with 11 bases between them. CDR1 SGDLS and CDR2 YYNGEE come from the germline V gene. The CDR3 sequence is 15 residues long. This chain's CDR3 is CASSVVGGLNTEAFF. As DNA, the CDR3 is TGTGCCAGCAGCGTAGTTGGGGGTTTAAACACTGAAGCTTTCTTT. Together with reference TRBV9 and TRBJ1-1, the CDR3 gives the full variable domain: DSGVTQTPKHLITATGQRVTLRCSPRSGDLSVYWYQQSLDQGLQFLIQYYNGEERAKGNILERFSAQQFPDLHSELNLSSLELGDSALYFCASSVVGGLNTEAFFGQGTRLTVV.

The genes are TRBV20-1 and TRBJ2-3, with 11 positions matching TRBD2. The germline CDR1 and CDR2 sequences are DFQATT and SNEGSKA (reference sequence). This CDR3 region has 15 residues. Trimming took 6 bases from V and 1 from J; bases not matched to a gene: 6. CDR3 sequence (DNA): TGCAGTGCCACCTCTAGCGGGGGGCGCACAGATACGCAGTATTTT. Residues: CSATSSGGRTDTQYF.

The sample holds a few counts of this clonotype. The chain employs TRBV12-3 or TRBV12-4 and TRBJ2-1, with D possibly TRBD2 on 5 matching bases. Trimming stripped 3 bases from V and 1 base from J, with 10 bases between. The CDR3 is 15 amino acids. DNA of the CDR3: TGTGCCAGCAGTTTTCAAGCGGTGTCCTACAATGAGCAGTTCTTC. Translating it yields CASSFQAVSYNEQFF.

The chain carries TRBV29-1 and TRBJ1-2; D is perhaps TRBD1 (5 bases). CDR3 length equals 12 residues. CDR1 and CDR2 (germline): SQVTM, ANQGSEA. Trimming pared 3 bases from V and 4 bases from J, leaving 9 bases between. The CDR3 DNA follows: TGCAGCGTTGACACAGGCTCCTATGGCTACACCTTC. Encoded protein: CSVDTGSYGYTF.

This chain links TRBV3-1 with TRBJ2-4; 13 nucleotides agree with TRBD2. The J segment lost 6 bases and the V segment lost 3 bases, leaving 8 bases of the junction unmatched. The CDR3 runs 17 residues. Germline V gene sequence: CDR1 LGHDT, CDR2 YNNKEL (reference sequence). CDR3 sequence (DNA): TGTGCCAGCAGCCATTTTACTAGCGGGGGGGCCGGAAACATTCAGTACTTC. Protein: CASSHFTSGGAGNIQYF.

Concerning this clonotype itself: One end of the junction is discordant with germline, which a read error may explain. The chain has TRBV5-1 and TRBJ2-1; D is unresolved. CDR3 length equals 12 residues. Germline assignment: CDR1 SGHRS and CDR2 YFSETQ. The CDR3 bases are TGCGCCAGAAGCTTTGTAGAAGGTGAGCAGTTCTTC. Residues: CARSFVEGEQFF.

In its sample, this clonotype was seen a few times. J is TRBJ2-6 and V is TRBV12-3 or TRBV12-4, with D unclear. Trimming shortened V by 1 base and J by 2 bases, and 6 bases separated the two germline ends. The CDR3 has 15 residues. In nucleotides, the CDR3 is TGTGCCAGCAGTTTAGAGCTGCCTGGGGCCAACGTCCTGACTTTC. As protein: CASSLELPGANVLTF.

This clonotype has more than one count but fewer than ten. The chain couples TRBV6-2 or TRBV6-3 to TRBJ1-1, with D maybe TRBD1 (5 bases). The CDR3 loop spans 15 amino acids. V was trimmed by 1 base and J by 5 bases, leaving 14 bases between them. The V gene's germline CDR1 is MNHEY and CDR2 SVGEGT. The CDR3 sequence is CASSYFEGRGTEAFF. CDR3 in DNA: TGTGCCAGCAGTTACTTCGAGGGGCGCGGGACTGAAGCTTTCTTT.

This clonotype was counted between two and nine times. The chain employs TRBV20-1 and TRBJ2-1; TRBD1 matches at 7 bases. The ends lost 3 bases at V and 1 base at J; junction bases unmatched: 6. Looked up from germline, CDR1 is DFQATT and CDR2 is SNEGSKA (reference sequence). The CDR3 covers 15 residues. In DNA form, the CDR3 reads TGCAGTGCTAGGGAGACAGGGTTATCCTACAATGAGCAGTTCTTC. This gives the protein CSARETGLSYNEQFF.

J is TRBJ2-5 and V is TRBV6-2 or TRBV6-3; 7 bases agree with TRBD1. This CDR3 contains 14 residues. CDR1 and CDR2 (germline): MNHEY, SVGEGT. Unmatched junction bases numbered 11, after V lost 8 bases and J lost 5 bases. The CDR3 DNA follows: TGTGCCAGCCGAGGGACAGACGATGTGGAGACCCAGTACTTC. It specifies CASRGTDDVETQYF.

This clonotype was found a few times. The rearrangement joins TRBV5-1 to TRBJ1-1; D not certain. Germline V gene data show CDR1 as SGHRS and CDR2 as YFSETQ. V was trimmed by 0 bases and J by 1 base, leaving 10 bases between them. This CDR3 spans 15 amino acids. The CDR3, as DNA: TGCGCCAGCAGCTTGGCCGTTGGGAGGAACACTGAAGCTTTCTTT. It yields the protein CASSLAVGRNTEAFF.

The V call is TRBV10-3, the J call TRBJ1-2; D might be TRBD1 (5 bases). Trimming removed 0 bases from V and 5 bases from J, with 13 bases in between. The CDR3 extends over 15 amino acids. The V gene's germline CDR1 is ENHRY and CDR2 SYGVKD. CDR3 nucleotides: TGTGCCATCAGTGAGTCTGGGGCCACTGGGTATGGCTACACCTTC. It yields the protein CAISESGATGYGYTF.

V is TRBV5-1 and J is TRBJ2-7; TRBD2 matches 8 bases. Germline V gene lookup returns CDR1 SGHRS and CDR2 YFSETQ. This CDR3 has 15 amino acids. With 0 bases clipped from V and 3 bases from J, the junction kept 5 bases outside the gene matches. The CDR3 region is CASSLEAGGHYEQYF. The CDR3 DNA follows: TGCGCCAGCAGCTTGGAGGCGGGAGGACACTACGAGCAGTACTTC.

The chain joins TRBV29-1 to TRBJ2-7; TRBD1 is a possible D gene (5 bases). The CDR3 sequence is 19 residues long. Germline CDR1 SQVTM, CDR2 ANQGSEA. Deletions cut 5 bases from V and 1 base from J, with 30 bases between. The CDR3: CSVWFYVFQGEIPSYEQYF. CDR3 in DNA: TGCAGCGTTTGGTTTTACGTCTTCCAGGGCGAAATTCCGTCCTACGAGCAGTACTTC.

The chain combines TRBV28 with TRBJ2-3, with a weak D call TRBD2 (6 bases). The CDR3 length is 15 residues. Germline V gives CDR1 MDHEN, CDR2 SYDVKM. V gave up 2 bases and J gave up 2 bases, with 11 bases separating them. In DNA, the CDR3 is TGTGCCAGCAGTTTACCGGGCGGGGCCACAGATACGCAGTATTTT. As protein: CASSLPGGATDTQYF.

This clonotype was detected a few times. Written as DNA, the CDR3 is TGTGCCAGCAGCCACAGGGGGTCCAATGAAAAACTGTTTTTT. It encodes CASSHRGSNEKLFF. The rearrangement uses TRBV12-3 or TRBV12-4 and TRBJ1-4, with 8 nucleotides matching TRBD1. V was clipped by 6 bases and J by 5 bases; unmatched bases: 5. There are 14 residues in the CDR3.

Only a few counts were recorded for this clonotype. V gene TRBV24-1 combines with J gene TRBJ2-1; 13 bases agree with TRBD2. V was pared by 2 bases and J by 2 bases, with 11 bases of the junction left unmatched. The CDR3 spans 20 residues. The V gene's germline CDR1 is KGHDR and CDR2 SFDVKD. This CDR3 reads CATSDSSQNGLAGAYNEQFF. The CDR3 bases are TGTGCCACCAGTGATTCGAGCCAAAATGGACTAGCGGGAGCCTACAATGAGCAGTTCTTC.

This clonotype was seen more than once but under ten times. J is TRBJ1-5 and V is TRBV6-1; 7 bases are a match to TRBD1. Per the germline V gene, CDR1 is MNHNS and CDR2 is SASEGT. The CDR3 contains 15 residues. The ends lost 6 bases at V and 2 bases at J; junction bases unmatched: 7. The CDR3 nucleotides are TGTGCCAGCAGGCGAGAGGGGGCTGGCAATCAGCCCCAGCATTTT. It encodes CASRREGAGNQPQHF.

This clonotype occurred many times. The CDR3 DNA reads TGTGCCAGCAGTTCCTCGGGGGACAGAAATCAGCCCCAGCATTTT. The encoded protein is CASSSSGDRNQPQHF. The V gene is TRBV12-3 or TRBV12-4, the J gene TRBJ1-5; 7 bases align to TRBD1. With V trimmed by 4 bases and J by 4 bases, 7 bases remained unmatched. The CDR3 has 15 amino acids.

This clonotype was counted at least ten times. The chain uses TRBV11-2 and TRBJ2-1; perhaps TRBD2 as D (7 bases). V lost 0 bases, J lost 4 bases, and 16 bases lay in between. The germline V gene encodes CDR1 SGHAT and CDR2 FQNNGV. CDR3 length: 17 amino acids. The CDR3 coding sequence is TGTGCCAGCAGCTTAGACGGGCGGGGGCAGCCGTACAATGAGCAGTTCTTC. This encodes CASSLDGRGQPYNEQFF.

The chain combines TRBV18 with TRBJ2-2, with D maybe TRBD1 (5 bases). CDR1 is KGHSH, CDR2 LQKENI, per germline. The CDR3 is 15 amino acids. V was pared by 3 bases and J by 3 bases, with 11 bases between. CDR3 amino acids: CASSPNDRDTGELFF. The CDR3 coding sequence is TGTGCCAGCTCACCTAACGACAGAGACACCGGGGAGCTGTTTTTT.

The table lists this clonotype with a few counts. The chain employs TRBV7-3 and TRBJ2-1, with 7 nucleotides matching TRBD2. Germline assignment: CDR1 SGHTA and CDR2 FQGTGA. The CDR3 has 16 amino acids. V shed 5 bases and J 0 bases; nucleotides not matched to a gene: 7. CDR3 sequence: CASSILAGSSYNEQFF. The CDR3 DNA reads TGTGCCAGCAGCATATTAGCGGGCAGCTCCTACAATGAGCAGTTCTTC.

The V call is TRBV15, the J call TRBJ2-2, with D hard to call. Germline V CDR1 and CDR2: LNHNV, YYDKDF (reference sequence). The V end was cut by 8 bases, the J end by 4 bases, with 17 bases between. This CDR3 contains 15 residues. CDR3 in amino acids: CATGLRMPGTGELFF. DNA of the CDR3: TGTGCCACCGGTCTCAGGATGCCGGGCACCGGGGAGCTGTTTTTT.

This clonotype showed up just a few times. The chain joins TRBV12-3 or TRBV12-4 to TRBJ1-6; D call uncertain. The CDR3 is 14 residues long. The V gene lost 1 base and the J gene lost 10 bases, with 11 bases spanning the gap. This CDR3 is CASSLDGKWSPLHF. CDR3 nucleotides: TGTGCCAGCAGTTTAGATGGAAAGTGGTCACCCCTCCACTTT.